The rows below give T cell receptor beta chains drawn from one sample of a study of T cell repertoires in cytomegalovirus infection. The antigens these receptors bind are not known. MiXCR was run by TCRdb on the reads, yielding one entry per CDR3 protein. The table includes a few hundred thousand distinct CDR3 sequences, about 42% detected once. The specimen was cultured PBMCs, collected from culture after CMV antigen stimulation. The origin of the receptors is a human donor in good health (CMV status not recorded). Some clones in this sample may be carry-over from other donors' samples. CDR3s include the opening cysteine and the closing phenylalanine or tryptophan. D genes are given only for firm matches. Clone size is given for some rows only: seen once, a few or many times, or a class if the clone is expanded.

>17|-|-|TRBJ1-2|TRBV6-5
CASSYLTRLDSGYGYTF
TGTGCCAGCAGTTACTTGACTCGGTTGGACAGCGGCTATGGCTACACCTTC
>15|few|TRBD2|TRBJ2-5|TRBV7-2
CASTSASGIGGTQYF
TGTGCCAGCACCTCTGCTAGCGGGATTGGTGGGACCCAGTACTTC
>14|-|TRBD1|TRBJ1-6|TRBV12-3/TRBV12-4
CASNRQGVDSPLHF
TGTGCCAGCAACCGACAGGGGGTGGATTCACCCCTCCACTTT
>16|once|TRBD1|TRBJ1-5|TRBV2
CASSPETGRGNQPQHF
TGTGCCAGCAGTCCGGAGACAGGGAGAGGCAATCAGCCCCAGCATTTT
>14|-|-|TRBJ1-4|TRBV2
CASSGPGEREKLFF
TGTGCCAGCAGTGGGCCCGGGGAGCGTGAAAAACTGTTTTTT
>14|-|-|TRBJ2-3|TRBV5-1
CASSLAPARDTQYF
TGCGCCAGCAGCTTGGCCCCGGCTAGAGATACGCAGTATTTT
>14|-|-|TRBJ2-3|TRBV5-4
CASTLTASTDTQYF
TGTGCCAGCACCTTGACTGCTAGCACAGATACGCAGTATTTT
>13|-|-|TRBJ2-7|TRBV7-4
CASSLKTSYEQYF
TGTGCCAGCAGCTTAAAGACCTCCTACGAGCAGTACTTC
>17|-|TRBD1|TRBJ2-7|TRBV6-1
CASSATGTGFSGYEQYF
TGTGCCAGCAGTGCGACCGGGACAGGGTTCTCGGGCTACGAGCAGTACTTC
>14|few|TRBD2|TRBJ2-1|TRBV7-2
CASSFREEYNEQFF
TGTGCCAGCAGCTTCCGGGAGGAATACAATGAGCAGTTCTTC
>13|-|-|TRBJ2-3|TRBV7-2
CASSSGDTDTQYF
TGTGCCAGCAGCTCCGGAGACACAGATACGCAGTATTTT
>17|-|-|TRBJ2-2|TRBV7-4
CASSLPRSNPNTGELFF
TGTGCCAGCAGCTTACCCCGGAGTAACCCGAACACCGGGGAGCTGTTTTTT
>19|few|TRBD2|TRBJ2-3|TRBV7-2
CASSTRLAGGLVGKDTQYF
TGTGCCAGCAGCACCAGACTAGCGGGGGGGTTGGTCGGGAAGGATACGCAGTATTTT
>15|few|-|TRBJ1-4|TRBV7-2
CASQTSTTPNEKLFF
TGTGCCAGCCAGACATCGACCACTCCCAATGAAAAACTGTTTTTT
>20|few|TRBD2|TRBJ2-2|TRBV6-1
CASSTIRPGLAGFRTGELFF
TGTGCCAGCAGTACAATCCGACCGGGACTAGCGGGTTTTCGGACCGGGGAGCTGTTTTTT
>13|few|-|TRBJ1-4|TRBV11-2
CASSSFRGEKLFF
TGTGCCAGCAGCTCGTTCCGGGGTGAAAAACTGTTTTTT
>12|-|-|TRBJ2-1|TRBV7-2
CASSHRNNEQFF
TGTGCCAGCAGCCACAGGAATAATGAGCAGTTCTTC
>16|-|-|TRBJ1-1|TRBV27
CASSYADSPGETEAFF
TGTGCCAGCAGTTACGCGGACAGCCCGGGGGAGACTGAAGCTTTCTTT
>17|-|-|TRBJ2-1|TRBV11-2
CASSLEVEGRWGNEQFF
TGTGCCAGCAGCTTAGAGGTCGAGGGGCGTTGGGGCAATGAGCAGTTCTTC
>13|few|TRBD2|TRBJ2-4|TRBV12-3/TRBV12-4
CASSSKAGGLQYF
TGTGCCAGCAGTTCGAAAGCGGGGGGGCTACAGTACTTC
>15|-|-|TRBJ1-5|TRBV4-1
CASSPGLFSNQPQHF
TGCGCCAGCAGCCCTGGACTGTTTAGCAATCAGCCCCAGCATTTT
>13|few|-|TRBJ1-4|TRBV7-2
CASSDRTEKKLFF
TGTGCCAGCAGCGATCGGACGGAGAAAAAACTGTTTTTT
>14|-|-|TRBJ1-5|TRBV7-2
CASSLGRVVQPQHF
TGTGCCAGCAGCTTAGGGAGGGTTGTTCAGCCCCAGCATTTT
>15|-|TRBD2|TRBJ2-3|TRBV20-1
CSASGLAVSTDTQYF
TGCAGTGCTAGCGGGCTAGCGGTGTCCACAGATACGCAGTATTTT
>12|few|-|TRBJ2-3|TRBV7-6
CASSLNRVPQYF
TGTGCCAGCAGCTTGAACAGGGTTCCGCAGTATTTT
>15|-|-|TRBJ2-2|TRBV6-5
CASSYAQINTGELFF
TGTGCCAGCAGTTATGCACAGATAAACACCGGGGAGCTGTTTTTC
>17|-|TRBD2|TRBJ2-3|TRBV11-2
CASSLDPSGRAGDTQYF
TGTGCCAGCAGCTTAGATCCTAGCGGGAGGGCCGGAGATACGCAGTATTTT
>16|-|TRBD1|TRBJ2-3|TRBV20-1
CSARDSSTGSPDTQYF
TGCAGTGCTAGAGATTCGTCGACAGGGTCCCCAGATACGCAGTATTTT
>13|few|-|TRBJ1-6|TRBV7-2
CASTGHVNSPLHF
TGTGCCAGCACCGGACACGTGAATTCACCCCTCCACTTT